This T cell receptor (beta chain) was recovered during a study of OX40 agonist ivuxolimab in advanced cancers. Study-wide context: Ivuxolimab, an agonist antibody against OX40 (CD134), was given to patients. Partial responses occurred in three patients (one hepatocellular carcinoma, two cutaneous melanoma). Those enrolled were approximately 83% male, with a mean age of 60 years and ages from roughly 20 to 90.

Only in-frame clones appear in the TCRdb table, and some are missing; sequencing was by immunoSEQ multiplex PCR. Among roughly 80,000 clones listed, nearly 95% were seen once. Study-level findings and limits: At 0.1 to 3.0 mg/kg, CD4+ and CD8+ blood T cells expanded clonally by week 6.

The CDR3 spans 15 residues. V lost 5 bases, J lost 3 bases, and 15 bases lay in between. Germline V gene sequence: CDR1 SGHDT, CDR2 YYEEEE. The table lists this clone with a count of one. Its cognate antigen is unknown. The material was CD4+ or CD8+ T cells sorted from blood, obtained in a trial of the OX40 agonist ivuxolimab. This sequence was found in an adult with an advanced solid tumor such as melanoma, head and neck, liver or kidney cancer. The chain is built from TRBV5-6 and TRBJ2-1; tentative D call: TRBD2 (5 bases). As DNA, the CDR3 is TGTGCCAGCAGTCGGACTGGACCTATCTACAATGAGCAGTTCTTC. Translating gives CASSRTGPIYNEQFF. The whole variable domain, filled in from reference TRBV5-6 and TRBJ2-1, reads DAGVTQSPTHLIKTRGQQVTLRCSPKSGHDTVSWYQQALGQGPQFIFQYYEEEERQRGNFPDRFSGHQFPNYSSELNVNALLLGDSALYLCASSRTGPIYNEQFFGPGTRLTVL.